This entry features one T cell receptor (beta chain) sequence. Its target is not known. This CDR3 region has 17 residues. V gave up 1 base and J gave up 0 bases, with 13 bases separating them. Per the germline V gene, CDR1 is SGHTA and CDR2 is FQGNSA. Amplification of TCR beta CDR3 regions was performed using RNA transcripts as template. First-round RT-PCR with HTBI primers amplified the TCR CDR3 region. TCRdb re-analysed the multiplex PCR reads in MiXCR, keeping a single row per CDR3 protein. The sample has about 360,000 distinct CDR3 sequences, under 15% seen once. The sample comes from a study of T cells in Graves' hyperthyroidism and ophthalmopathy. Overall study findings and caveats: Median prediction lead before ophthalmopathy onset was about 6.7 months with the model.

Lactation, pregnancy, other autoimmune disease or uncontrolled infection excluded patients. The PBMCs studied were ones that came from about 9.9 ml fresh peripheral blood. J is TRBJ2-1 and V is TRBV7-2; D is possibly TRBD2 (5 bases). The material sequenced was blood. This sequence was found in a woman between 18 and 29 years old with Graves' hyperthyroidism. The CDR3 loop reads CASSLVAWESSYNEQFF. Here the CDR3 DNA reads TGTGCCAGCAGCTTAGTCGCTTGGGAGAGCTCCTACAATGAGCAGTTCTTC.